This T cell receptor (beta chain) was found in a study of tumor-infiltrating lymphocytes in primary liver carcinoma. This clonotype was counted only a few times. Its ends do not fully match the called genes, so a read error is possible. Investigators took RNA and DNA out together from roughly 20-30 mg of unsorted bulk tissue. The template, approximately 500 ng total RNA, yielded TCR beta cDNA made with a constant-region primer. For TCR beta, libraries were produced by three nested multiplex PCR rounds using slightly modified ARM-PCR. Running about 11 cycles apiece, the first two PCR rounds relied on TRBV1-TRBV30 forward primers together with a C-beta reverse primer. TCRdb redid the calling of the multiplex PCR reads with MiXCR, one entry per CDR3 protein. The sample holds under 110,000 distinct CDR3 sequences, around two thirds seen once. Germline V CDR1 and CDR2: SGHNT, YENEEA. The CDR3 is 15 amino acids.

The clonotype originates from a woman aged 55 to 70 with primary liver carcinoma and hepatitis B virus infection. The chain carries TRBV11-3 and TRBJ2-3, with D perhaps matching TRBD2 (5 bases). The specimen sequenced was liver tumor tissue from sampling region 2. Subset defined: tumor region T2, inferior pole. The CDR3 reads CAGSLVPGGTDTQYF. CDR3 nucleotide sequence: TGTGCCGGCAGCTTGGTGCCAGGAGGCACAGATACGCAATATTTT.